The 11 T cell receptor beta chains below were found in one sample sequenced in a study of blood T cell repertoires in COVID-19. Data came from immunoSEQ multiplex PCR; TCRdb stores just in-frame clones and leaves some out. The table includes 200,000 to 300,000 clones, just under 85% detected once. The specimen was peripheral blood. The receptors come from an elderly woman with acute or convalescent COVID-19.

This rearrangement joins TRBV7-2 to TRBJ2-1, with a tentative D call TRBD1 (7 bases). CDR3 length: 14 amino acids. Germline-derived CDR1 and CDR2 are SGHTA and FQGNSA. V was shortened by 5 bases and J by 9 bases, with 17 bases between the two germline ends. The CDR3, as DNA: TGTGCCAGCAGCCGGACAGGCGGGAACGGTGAGCAGTTCTTC. Protein product: CASSRTGGNGEQFF.

This chain joins TRBV7-2 and TRBJ2-3, with TRBD2 as a possible D gene (6 bases). This CDR3 comprises 16 residues. V shed 1 base and J shed 2 bases, with 13 bases lying between them. Germline CDR1 and CDR2: SGHTA and FQGNSA. The chain's CDR3 is CASSLGFSGDTDTQYF. DNA for the CDR3: TGTGCCAGCAGCTTAGGTTTTAGCGGCGACACAGATACGCAGTATTTT. Filled out from reference TRBV7-2 and TRBJ2-3, the complete variable domain reads GAGVSQSPSNKVTEKGKDVELRCDPISGHTALYWYRQSLGQGLEFLIYFQGNSAPDKSGLPSDRFSAERTGGSVSTLTIQRTQQEDSAVYLCASSLGFSGDTDTQYFGPGTRLTVL.

The table lists this clone with a few counts. This chain links TRBV18 with TRBJ2-7; weak D call: TRBD1 (6 bases). Germline V gives CDR1 KGHSH, CDR2 LQKENI. Trimming cost V 4 bases and J 0 bases, with 13 bases left between them. The CDR3 contains 15 residues. CDR3 bases: TGTGCCAGCTCACTTAACGGGGACACCTCCTACGAGCAGTACTTC. This sequence encodes CASSLNGDTSYEQYF.

The V and J genes are TRBV4-1 and TRBJ2-7; possible D gene TRBD1, 6 bases. The CDR3 sequence is 15 residues long. The germline V and J ends were trimmed by 1 base and 2 bases, with 12 bases remaining between them. Germline loops: CDR1 MGHRA, CDR2 YSYEKL. CDR3 amino acids: CASSQVGQPAYEQYF. The DNA of the CDR3 is TGCGCCAGCAGCCAAGTAGGACAGCCAGCCTACGAGCAGTACTTC.

This chain links TRBV5-5 with TRBJ2-3; possible D gene TRBD1, 5 bases. Germline V CDR1 and CDR2: SGHKS, YYEKEE (reference sequence). Trimming took 4 bases from V and 6 from J, leaving 15 bases between them. The CDR3 loop spans 14 amino acids. The CDR3 DNA is TGTGCCAGCAGCAGGGATCAGGGTTCGGATACGCAGTATTTT. This translates into CASSRDQGSDTQYF.

The rearrangement joins TRBV5-4 to TRBJ1-6, with 10 positions matching TRBD1. Trimming cost V 3 bases and J 0 bases; bases outside gene matches: 9. The CDR3 sequence is 19 residues long. Germline V gene lookup returns CDR1 SGHNT and CDR2 YYREEE (reference sequence). The CDR3 is CASSSGTGADASYNSPLHF. CDR3 nucleotide sequence: TGTGCCAGCAGCTCCGGGACAGGGGCGGATGCCTCCTATAATTCACCCCTCCACTTT.

The CDR3 DNA is TGTGCCAGTAGTATCACAGGGGGTGAATATGGCTACACCTTC. Translation: CASSITGGEYGYTF. This rearrangement joins TRBV19 to TRBJ1-2; TRBD1 matches 8 bases. This CDR3 comprises 14 residues. Trimming removed 3 bases from V and 5 bases from J; junction bases left unmatched: 5. Germline values: CDR1 LNHDA, CDR2 SQIVND (reference sequence).

V is TRBV6-4 and J is TRBJ1-2; D might be TRBD1 (5 bases). Trimming removed 6 bases at V and 8 bases at J, with 16 bases between. This CDR3 is built from 13 residues. Per germline, CDR1 MRHNA and CDR2 SNTAGT. Here the CDR3 reads CASSSEGVNGYTF. CDR3 DNA: TGTGCCAGCAGCTCCGAAGGGGTGAACGGCTACACCTTC.

V gene TRBV5-4 combines with J gene TRBJ2-2; TRBD2 aligns across 13 bases. V trimming: 4 bases; J trimming: 1 base; junction bases outside the gene matches: 4. CDR3 length: 17 amino acids. The germline V gene encodes CDR1 SGHNT and CDR2 YYREEE (reference sequence). The CDR3 region has the DNA TGTGCCAGCAGCCCGACTAGCGGGGGGCTGAACACCGGGGAGCTGTTTTTT. Protein product: CASSPTSGGLNTGELFF. Complete variable domain (other parts from reference TRBV5-4 and TRBJ2-2): ETGVTQSPTHLIKTRGQQVTLRCSSQSGHNTVSWYQQALGQGPQFIFQYYREEENGRGNFPPRFSGLQFPNYSSELNVNALELDDSALYLCASSPTSGGLNTGELFFGEGSRLTVL.

The chain couples TRBV3-1 (or the pseudogene TRBV3-2) to TRBJ2-4, with 7 bases matching TRBD1. CDR1 and CDR2 (germline): LGHDT, YNNKEL (reference sequence). The CDR3 has 20 amino acids. J was trimmed by 0 bases and V by 0 bases; bases with no gene match: 14. The CDR3 protein is CASSQDRGTAVKLAKNIQYF. The CDR3, as DNA: TGTGCCAGCAGCCAAGATCGTGGGACAGCAGTAAAGCTAGCCAAAAACATTCAGTACTTC.

The chain recombines TRBV28 with TRBJ1-2; D is possibly TRBD1 (5 bases). Germline CDR1 reads MDHEN; CDR2 reads SYDVKM. Trimming took off 6 bases at V and 7 bases at J, with 15 bases between the two ends. The CDR3 consists of 13 residues. Here the CDR3 reads CASRYTGSGGYTF. The CDR3 region has the DNA TGTGCCAGCAGATATACAGGCTCCGGTGGCTACACCTTC.